The rows below give T cell receptor beta chains drawn from one sample of a study of blood T cells in healthy people across ages. MiXCR, applied by TCRdb to the 5' RACE reads, yields one record per CDR3 protein. The repertoire has some 640,000 distinct CDR3 sequences, 49% of them found once; the top ten carry under 35%. The material sequenced was blood. All receptors come from a woman aged 55-70 years in good health. Each CDR3 is given with its conserved first and last residue. The order of the fields is D gene, J gene, clone size, CDR3 length, V gene, CDR3 protein, CDR3 DNA. D genes are given only for firm matches. The size of a clone is reported for some rows only, either as once, few or many, or as a class for expanded clones.

d_call: TRBD2
j_call: TRBJ2-7
clone_size: -
cdr3_length: 17
v_call: TRBV5-1
cdr3_aa: CASSRSGSREGRYEQYF
cdr3_nt: TGCGCCAGCAGTAGAAGCGGCTCGCGGGAGGGCCGATACGAGCAGTACTTC

d_call: -
j_call: TRBJ2-7
clone_size: -
cdr3_length: 15
v_call: TRBV7-2
cdr3_aa: CASSLAPGTTYEQYF
cdr3_nt: TGTGCCAGCAGCTTAGCCCCAGGGACGACCTACGAGCAGTACTTC

d_call: -
j_call: TRBJ2-5
clone_size: -
cdr3_length: 15
v_call: TRBV6-2/TRBV6-3
cdr3_aa: CASSYAGLIQETQYF
cdr3_nt: TGTGCCAGCAGTTACGCGGGACTTATCCAAGAGACCCAGTACTTC

d_call: TRBD2
j_call: TRBJ2-7
clone_size: few
cdr3_length: 12
v_call: TRBV10-3
cdr3_aa: CAAGLAGVEQYF
cdr3_nt: TGTGCCGCGGGACTAGCGGGAGTCGAGCAGTACTTC

d_call: -
j_call: TRBJ2-5
clone_size: few
cdr3_length: 14
v_call: TRBV15
cdr3_aa: CATSRDLGEETQYF
cdr3_nt: TGTGCCACCAGCAGAGATCTGGGCGAAGAGACCCAGTACTTC

d_call: TRBD2
j_call: TRBJ2-7
clone_size: -
cdr3_length: 16
v_call: TRBV7-3
cdr3_aa: CASSLQPGLAAYEQYF
cdr3_nt: TGTGCCAGCAGCTTACAACCGGGACTAGCAGCCTACGAGCAGTACTTC

d_call: -
j_call: TRBJ1-2
clone_size: -
cdr3_length: 15
v_call: TRBV7-2
cdr3_aa: CASRSGAFLSYGYTF
cdr3_nt: TGTGCCAGCAGGTCCGGGGCGTTCCTCTCCTATGGCTACACCTTC

d_call: -
j_call: TRBJ2-3
clone_size: -
cdr3_length: 13
v_call: TRBV27
cdr3_aa: CASTRTSTNTQYF
cdr3_nt: TGTGCCAGCACGCGGACGAGCACAAATACGCAGTATTTT

d_call: -
j_call: TRBJ2-1
clone_size: -
cdr3_length: 12
v_call: TRBV20-1
cdr3_aa: CSATRGLNEQFF
cdr3_nt: TGCAGTGCTACCAGGGGCCTCAATGAGCAGTTCTTC

d_call: -
j_call: TRBJ2-7
clone_size: -
cdr3_length: 14
v_call: TRBV20-1
cdr3_aa: CSARDPRQGRREYF
cdr3_nt: TGCAGTGCTAGAGATCCGAGGCAGGGCAGACGAGAGTACTTC

d_call: -
j_call: TRBJ2-1
clone_size: -
cdr3_length: 15
v_call: TRBV7-3
cdr3_aa: CASSLIGKQYNEQFF
cdr3_nt: TGTGCCAGCAGCTTAATAGGGAAACAGTACAATGAGCAGTTCTTC

d_call: -
j_call: TRBJ2-7
clone_size: -
cdr3_length: 15
v_call: TRBV20-1
cdr3_aa: CSASHRVGPSYEQYF
cdr3_nt: TGCAGTGCTTCTCACAGGGTTGGGCCTTCCTACGAGCAGTACTTC

d_call: -
j_call: TRBJ1-1
clone_size: -
cdr3_length: 14
v_call: TRBV12-3/TRBV12-4
cdr3_aa: CASRVPQGSAEAFF
cdr3_nt: TGTGCCAGCAGAGTTCCCCAGGGGAGTGCTGAAGCTTTCTTT

d_call: TRBD1
j_call: TRBJ2-7
clone_size: -
cdr3_length: 12
v_call: TRBV29-1
cdr3_aa: CSVGQGTYEQYF
cdr3_nt: TGCAGCGTCGGACAGGGTACCTACGAGCAGTACTTC

d_call: TRBD2
j_call: TRBJ2-5
clone_size: -
cdr3_length: 17
v_call: TRBV2
cdr3_aa: CASSDLQRTRRSETQYF
cdr3_nt: TGTGCCAGCAGCGACCTCCAAAGGACTAGAAGGTCTGAGACCCAGTACTTC

d_call: TRBD2
j_call: TRBJ2-1
clone_size: -
cdr3_length: 15
v_call: TRBV7-2
cdr3_aa: CASSYSGGKWDEQFF
cdr3_nt: TGTGCCAGCAGCTATAGCGGGGGAAAATGGGATGAGCAGTTCTTC

d_call: TRBD2
j_call: TRBJ2-7
clone_size: few
cdr3_length: 15
v_call: TRBV9
cdr3_aa: CASSVDSGSSYEQYF
cdr3_nt: TGTGCCAGCAGCGTAGATAGCGGGAGTTCCTACGAGCAGTACTTC

d_call: -
j_call: TRBJ2-6
clone_size: few
cdr3_length: 16
v_call: TRBV12-3/TRBV12-4
cdr3_aa: CASSLGGESGANVLTF
cdr3_nt: TGTGCCAGCAGTTTAGGGGGTGAATCTGGGGCCAACGTCCTGACTTTC

d_call: -
j_call: TRBJ1-2
clone_size: few
cdr3_length: 14
v_call: TRBV9
cdr3_aa: CASSARTAFYGYTF
cdr3_nt: TGTGCCAGCAGCGCTCGGACAGCCTTCTATGGCTACACCTTC

d_call: TRBD1
j_call: TRBJ2-7
clone_size: -
cdr3_length: 14
v_call: TRBV25-1
cdr3_aa: CASSVLDRGYEQYF
cdr3_nt: TGTGCCAGCAGTGTACTGGACAGGGGGTACGAGCAGTACTTC

d_call: TRBD1
j_call: TRBJ2-7
clone_size: many
cdr3_length: 12
v_call: TRBV20-1
cdr3_aa: CSASHRGLEQYF
cdr3_nt: TGCAGTGCTAGTCACAGGGGTCTAGAGCAGTACTTC

d_call: TRBD2
j_call: TRBJ2-5
clone_size: -
cdr3_length: 16
v_call: TRBV9
cdr3_aa: CASSLTSGRPPETQYF
cdr3_nt: TGTGCCAGCAGCCTGACTAGCGGGCGCCCCCCGGAGACCCAGTACTTC

d_call: -
j_call: TRBJ2-6
clone_size: many
cdr3_length: 16
v_call: TRBV6-5
cdr3_aa: CASSWLPFSGANVLTF
cdr3_nt: TGTGCCAGCAGTTGGCTTCCATTCTCTGGGGCCAACGTCCTGACTTTC

d_call: TRBD2
j_call: TRBJ2-3
clone_size: -
cdr3_length: 15
v_call: TRBV5-1
cdr3_aa: CASSFSGRSADTQYF
cdr3_nt: TGCGCCAGCAGCTTTAGCGGGAGATCTGCAGATACGCAGTATTTT

d_call: -
j_call: TRBJ2-3
clone_size: -
cdr3_length: 12
v_call: TRBV29-1
cdr3_aa: CSVESDTDTQYF
cdr3_nt: TGCAGCGTTGAGAGCGACACAGATACGCAGTATTTT

d_call: TRBD1
j_call: TRBJ1-2
clone_size: -
cdr3_length: 14
v_call: TRBV12-3/TRBV12-4
cdr3_aa: CASSPTGVDYGYTF
cdr3_nt: TGTGCCAGCAGTCCGACAGGGGTGGACTATGGCTACACCTTC

d_call: -
j_call: TRBJ1-2
clone_size: -
cdr3_length: 14
v_call: TRBV7-2
cdr3_aa: CASSLGVGENGYTF
cdr3_nt: TGTGCCAGCAGCTTAGGGGTCGGGGAGAATGGCTACACCTTC

d_call: -
j_call: TRBJ2-1
clone_size: -
cdr3_length: 14
v_call: TRBV9
cdr3_aa: CASSVESPFNEQFF
cdr3_nt: TGTGCCAGCAGCGTAGAAAGTCCTTTCAATGAGCAGTTCTTC

d_call: -
j_call: TRBJ2-2
clone_size: -
cdr3_length: 15
v_call: TRBV24-1
cdr3_aa: CATRPGLGSGGELFF
cdr3_nt: TGTGCCACCAGGCCCGGACTCGGGTCCGGCGGGGAGCTGTTTTTT

d_call: -
j_call: TRBJ2-7
clone_size: few
cdr3_length: 16
v_call: TRBV25-1
cdr3_aa: CASSEGEQLSSYEQYF
cdr3_nt: TGTGCCAGCAGTGAAGGCGAACAGCTGAGCTCCTACGAGCAGTACTTC

d_call: -
j_call: TRBJ2-1
clone_size: few
cdr3_length: 17
v_call: TRBV20-1
cdr3_aa: CSARDLGIGSGWGEQFF
cdr3_nt: TGCAGTGCTAGAGATCTTGGGATTGGGTCGGGGTGGGGAGAGCAGTTCTTC

d_call: -
j_call: TRBJ1-5
clone_size: -
cdr3_length: 14
v_call: TRBV12-3/TRBV12-4
cdr3_aa: CASSAQGLYQPQHF
cdr3_nt: TGTGCCAGCAGTGCACAGGGATTGTATCAGCCCCAGCATTTT

d_call: -
j_call: TRBJ1-6
clone_size: few
cdr3_length: 14
v_call: TRBV9
cdr3_aa: CASNTQGFNSPLHF
cdr3_nt: TGTGCCAGCAATACCCAGGGATTTAATTCACCCCTCCACTTT

d_call: -
j_call: TRBJ1-3
clone_size: few
cdr3_length: 15
v_call: TRBV3-1
cdr3_aa: CASSQVRPSGNTIYF
cdr3_nt: TGTGCCAGCAGCCAAGTTCGGCCCTCTGGAAACACCATATATTTT

d_call: TRBD1
j_call: TRBJ2-5
clone_size: -
cdr3_length: 14
v_call: TRBV7-2
cdr3_aa: CASSLRGQIETQYF
cdr3_nt: TGTGCCAGCAGCTTAAGGGGACAGATAGAGACCCAGTACTTC

d_call: -
j_call: TRBJ2-7
clone_size: -
cdr3_length: 12
v_call: TRBV5-1
cdr3_aa: CASSLEGPEQYF
cdr3_nt: TGCGCCAGCAGCTTGGAAGGCCCCGAGCAGTACTTC

d_call: -
j_call: TRBJ2-5
clone_size: -
cdr3_length: 12
v_call: TRBV7-2
cdr3_aa: CASSASRETQYF
cdr3_nt: TGTGCCAGCAGCGCAAGTAGAGAGACCCAGTACTTC

d_call: TRBD2
j_call: TRBJ2-1
clone_size: -
cdr3_length: 16
v_call: TRBV7-3
cdr3_aa: CASSPLAGGPGNEQFF
cdr3_nt: TGTGCCAGCAGCCCTCTAGCGGGAGGGCCGGGGAATGAGCAGTTCTTC

d_call: -
j_call: TRBJ1-4
clone_size: many
cdr3_length: 15
v_call: TRBV7-8
cdr3_aa: CASSSNRATNEKLFF
cdr3_nt: TGTGCCAGCAGCTCGAACAGGGCAACTAATGAAAAACTGTTTTTT

d_call: TRBD2
j_call: TRBJ2-7
clone_size: -
cdr3_length: 14
v_call: TRBV15
cdr3_aa: CATSAGEFVDEQYF
cdr3_nt: TGTGCCACCAGCGCGGGAGAGTTTGTCGACGAGCAGTACTTC

d_call: -
j_call: TRBJ2-7
clone_size: -
cdr3_length: 13
v_call: TRBV27
cdr3_aa: CASSAPRVYEQYF
cdr3_nt: TGTGCCAGCAGTGCGCCCAGGGTGTACGAGCAGTACTTC

d_call: -
j_call: TRBJ2-4
clone_size: -
cdr3_length: 15
v_call: TRBV7-2
cdr3_aa: CASSSGGAVKNIQYF
cdr3_nt: TGTGCCAGCAGCTCAGGGGGGGCGGTAAAAAACATTCAGTACTTC

d_call: TRBD1
j_call: TRBJ1-3
clone_size: few
cdr3_length: 16
v_call: TRBV7-2
cdr3_aa: CASSARDRGRGNTIYF
cdr3_nt: TGTGCCAGCAGCGCGAGGGACAGGGGAAGGGGAAACACCATATATTTT

d_call: TRBD2
j_call: TRBJ2-5
clone_size: few
cdr3_length: 16
v_call: TRBV5-1
cdr3_aa: CASSPSAGGQKGTQYF
cdr3_nt: TGCGCCAGCAGCCCCTCAGCGGGAGGGCAGAAAGGGACCCAGTACTTC